This T cell receptor beta chain originates from a study of blood T cells in healthy people across ages. Study overall: Template switching recovered approximately one barcoded beta molecule for every two T cells. Broader study findings: Naive CD4+ cell counts and diversity both ran higher in long-lived than in aged donors.

This clonotype was seen ten or more times. Its antigen is not identified. V gave up 5 bases and J gave up 8 bases; unmatched junction bases: 11. Germline CDR1 DFQATT, CDR2 SNEGSKA (reference sequence). This CDR3 contains 15 residues. A second PCR, run for roughly 7 to 11 cycles, used a sample-barcoded 5' primer plus a J-beta primer mix. TCRdb redid the calling of the 5' RACE reads with MiXCR, one entry per CDR3 protein. This table has about 1.7 million distinct CDR3 sequences, roughly 27% appearing once. This TCR was sampled from a woman aged 30 to 39 in good health. The rearrangement uses TRBV20-1 and TRBJ2-1; 11 bases line up with TRBD2. The sequenced sample was blood. The DNA for the CDR3 is TGCAGTGCTCCCCGGGCACTAGCGGGGGCCCATGAGCAGTTCTTC. It is translated as CSAPRALAGAHEQFF.